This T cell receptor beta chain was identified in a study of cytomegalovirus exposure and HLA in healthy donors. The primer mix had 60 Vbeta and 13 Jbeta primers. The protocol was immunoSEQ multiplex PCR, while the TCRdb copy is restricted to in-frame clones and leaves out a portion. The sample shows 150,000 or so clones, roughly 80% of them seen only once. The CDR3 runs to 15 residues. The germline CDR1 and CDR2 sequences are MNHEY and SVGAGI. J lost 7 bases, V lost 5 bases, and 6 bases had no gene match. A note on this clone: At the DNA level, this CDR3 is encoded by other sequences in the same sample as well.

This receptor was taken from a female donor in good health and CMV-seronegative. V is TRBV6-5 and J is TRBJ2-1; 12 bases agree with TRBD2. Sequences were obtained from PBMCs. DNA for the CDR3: TGTGCCAGCAGTCTGACTAGCGGGGGTTATAATGAGCAGTTCTTC. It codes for CASSLTSGGYNEQFF.